This T cell receptor (beta chain) was documented in a study of CD8 T cells in Susac syndrome. The authors carried out high-throughput sequencing of TCR beta. They applied it to CD8+ and CD4+ T cells obtained from blood. Random hexamers served to reverse transcribe roughly 0.45 to 1 ug RNA. TCRdb reanalysed the immunoSEQ multiplex PCR reads using MiXCR and keeps one entry per CDR3 protein. The sample holds more than 95,000 distinct CDR3 sequences, around 96% seen once. CDR1 and CDR2 from the germline V gene are GTSNPN and SVGIG (reference sequence). The CDR3 is made up of 14 amino acids. The ends lost 4 bases at V and 7 bases at J; junction bases unmatched: 7.

This clonotype was obtained from a human donor in good health. The sample comprised CD4+ T cells from PBMCs. The chain joins TRBV30 to TRBJ2-2; TRBD1 aligns across 9 bases. CDR3 in DNA: TGTGCCTGGACGGTACAGGGGGCTGGCGGGGAGCTGTTTTTT. Encoded protein: CAWTVQGAGGELFF. Variable domain in full (rest from reference TRBV30 and TRBJ2-2): SQTIHQWPATLVQPVGSPLSLECTVEGTSNPNLYWYRQAAGRGLQLLFYSVGIGQISSEVPQNLSASRPQDRQFILSSKKLLLSDSGFYLCAWTVQGAGGELFFGEGSRLTVL.